This paragraph covers one T cell receptor beta chain sequence. The antigen is unknown. The sample is drawn from a study of Ad26.COV2.S vaccination and SARS-CoV-2 variants. Study-wide context: The donor belonged to the COV1001 Ad26.COV2.S trial arm. Study conclusions and caveats: Recipients of vaccine and of placebo showed similar breadth of their non-spike TCR repertoires.

The CDR3 contains 14 residues. Germline values: CDR1 MDHEN, CDR2 SYDVKM. The V gene end was trimmed by 7 bases and the J gene end by 8 bases; junction bases not matched to a gene: 10. The treatment here: around 19 received Ad26.COV2.S at low or high dose, single or two shots; several received placebo; per-sample allocation not given. Repertoires come from day 63 after the first vaccine or placebo injection. The individual, an adult aged 18-55 years, was a donor in Boston. Profiled with immunoSEQ multiplex PCR; TCRdb holds only in-frame clones, not every one. The sample records approximately 420,000 clones, around 89% being singletons.

V is TRBV28 and J is TRBJ1-3; 8 bases map to TRBD1. The TCR was taken from a person between 18 and 65 years old who received the Ad26.COV2.S COVID-19 vaccine or a placebo. The sample consisted of peripheral blood, taken in a trial of Ad26.COV2.S vaccine versus placebo. The CDR3 region is CASTQWTGRDTIYF. Here the CDR3 DNA reads TGTGCCAGCACCCAATGGACAGGGCGAGACACCATATATTTT.